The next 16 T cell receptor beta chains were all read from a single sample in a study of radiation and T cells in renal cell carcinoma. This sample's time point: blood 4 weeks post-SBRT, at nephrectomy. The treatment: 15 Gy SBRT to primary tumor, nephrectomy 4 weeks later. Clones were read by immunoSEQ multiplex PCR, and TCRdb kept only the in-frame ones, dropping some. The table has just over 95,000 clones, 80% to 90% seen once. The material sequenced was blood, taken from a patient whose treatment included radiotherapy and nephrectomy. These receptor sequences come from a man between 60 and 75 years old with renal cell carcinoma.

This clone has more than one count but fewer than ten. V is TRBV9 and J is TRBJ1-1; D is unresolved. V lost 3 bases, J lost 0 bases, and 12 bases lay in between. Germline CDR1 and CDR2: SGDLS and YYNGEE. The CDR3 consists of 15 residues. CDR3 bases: TGTGCCAGCAGCGCCGTGGGGAGCATGAACACTGAAGCTTTCTTT. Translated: CASSAVGSMNTEAFF.

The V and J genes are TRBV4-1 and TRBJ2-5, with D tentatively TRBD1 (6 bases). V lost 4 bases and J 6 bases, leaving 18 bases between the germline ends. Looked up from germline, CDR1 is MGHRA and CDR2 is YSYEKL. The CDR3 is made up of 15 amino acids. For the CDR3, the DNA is TGCGCCAGCAGCCTGCCGTGGGGGCGCCAGAAGACCCAGTACTTC. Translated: CASSLPWGRQKTQYF.

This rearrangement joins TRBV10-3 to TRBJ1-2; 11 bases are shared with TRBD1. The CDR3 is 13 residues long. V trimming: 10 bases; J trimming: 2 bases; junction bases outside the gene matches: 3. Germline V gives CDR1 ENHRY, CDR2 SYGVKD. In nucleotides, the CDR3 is TGTGCCACCGGACAGGGGGCGAACTATGGCTACACCTTC. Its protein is CATGQGANYGYTF.

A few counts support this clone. The CDR3 spells CASSMRAGESYEQYF. As DNA, the CDR3 is TGTGCCAGTAGTATGAGAGCGGGAGAGTCCTACGAGCAGTACTTC. This chain links TRBV19 with TRBJ2-7; 8 bases are a match to TRBD2. Germline loops: CDR1 LNHDA, CDR2 SQIVND (reference sequence). Unmatched junction bases numbered 5, after V lost 3 bases and J lost 1 base. The CDR3 extends over 15 amino acids.

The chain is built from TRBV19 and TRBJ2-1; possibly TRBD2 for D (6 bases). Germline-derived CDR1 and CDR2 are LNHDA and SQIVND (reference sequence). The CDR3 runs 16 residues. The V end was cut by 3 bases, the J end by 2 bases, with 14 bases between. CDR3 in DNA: TGTGCCAGTAGTATGTATCGCGGGGACCCCTACAATGAGCAGTTCTTC. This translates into CASSMYRGDPYNEQFF.

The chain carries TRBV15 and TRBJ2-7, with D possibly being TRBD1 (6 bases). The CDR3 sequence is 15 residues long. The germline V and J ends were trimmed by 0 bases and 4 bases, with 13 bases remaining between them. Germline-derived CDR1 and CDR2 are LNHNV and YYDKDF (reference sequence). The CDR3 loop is CATSREAGVQYEQYF. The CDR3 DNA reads TGTGCCACCAGCAGAGAGGCAGGGGTACAATACGAGCAGTACTTC. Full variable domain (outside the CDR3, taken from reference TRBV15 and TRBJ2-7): DAMVIQNPRYQVTQFGKPVTLSCSQTLNHNVMYWYQQKSSQAPKLLFHYYDKDFNNEADTPDNFQSRRPNTSFCFLDIRSPGLGDTAMYLCATSREAGVQYEQYFGPGTRLTVT.

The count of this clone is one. The DNA of the CDR3 is TGTGCCAGCAGTGACGACTGGACAGGGTCCGATGGCTACACCTTC. Its protein product is CASSDDWTGSDGYTF. The chain links TRBV2 to TRBJ1-2; TRBD1 agrees at 8 bases. The CDR3 runs to 15 residues. V lost 3 bases and J lost 6; bases outside the gene matches: 9. CDR1 is SNHLY and CDR2 is FYNNEI in the germline V gene. The entire variable domain, with the rest obtained from reference TRBV2 and TRBJ1-2, is as follows: EPEVTQTPSHQVTQMGQEVILRCVPISNHLYFYWYRQILGQKVEFLVSFYNNEISEKSEIFDDQFSVERPDGSNFTLKIRSTKLEDSAMYFCASSDDWTGSDGYTFGSGTRLTVV.

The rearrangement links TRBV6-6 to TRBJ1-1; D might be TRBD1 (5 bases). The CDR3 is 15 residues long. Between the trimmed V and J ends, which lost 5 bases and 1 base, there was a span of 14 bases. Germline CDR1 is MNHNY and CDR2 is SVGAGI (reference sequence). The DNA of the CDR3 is TGTGCCAGCAGTCAACCTGGTGGGGGGAACACTGAAGCTTTCTTT. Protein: CASSQPGGGNTEAFF.

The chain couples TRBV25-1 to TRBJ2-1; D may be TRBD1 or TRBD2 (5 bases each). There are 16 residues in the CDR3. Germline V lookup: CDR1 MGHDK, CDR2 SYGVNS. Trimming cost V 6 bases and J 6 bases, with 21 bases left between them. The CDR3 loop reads CASSKTGTGVRNEQFF. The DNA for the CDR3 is TGTGCCAGCAGCAAGACCGGGACCGGAGTCCGCAATGAGCAGTTCTTC.

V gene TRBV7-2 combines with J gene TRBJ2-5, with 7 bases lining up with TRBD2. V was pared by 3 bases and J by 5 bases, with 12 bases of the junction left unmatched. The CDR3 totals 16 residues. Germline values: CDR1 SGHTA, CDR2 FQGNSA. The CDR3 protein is CASSFWGRGEGETQYF. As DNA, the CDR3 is TGTGCCAGCAGCTTTTGGGGGAGGGGAGAAGGGGAGACCCAGTACTTC.

In DNA form, the CDR3 reads TGTGCCAGCAGCTCGGGACCAAGAGAGACCCAGTACTTC. Translated: CASSSGPRETQYF. This chain joins TRBV5-4 and TRBJ2-5; D assignment may be TRBD1 or TRBD2 (5 bases each). V shed 3 bases and J shed 4 bases, with 10 bases lying between them. Per germline, CDR1 SGHNT and CDR2 YYREEE (reference sequence). The CDR3 spans 13 residues.

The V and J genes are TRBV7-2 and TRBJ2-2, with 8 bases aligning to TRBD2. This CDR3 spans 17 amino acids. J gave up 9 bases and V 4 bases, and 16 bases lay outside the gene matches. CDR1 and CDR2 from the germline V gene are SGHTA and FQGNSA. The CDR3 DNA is TGTGCCAGCAGCTCCTTCTCCGGGACTAGGAGCTTAAGGGAGCTGTTTTTT. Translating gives CASSSFSGTRSLRELFF.

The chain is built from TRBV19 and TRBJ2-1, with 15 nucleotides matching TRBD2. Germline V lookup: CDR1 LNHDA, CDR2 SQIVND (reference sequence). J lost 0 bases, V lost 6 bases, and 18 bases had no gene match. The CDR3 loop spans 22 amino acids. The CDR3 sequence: CASSHLFNPGLAGGSSYNEQFF. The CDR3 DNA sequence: TGTGCCAGTAGCCATCTCTTTAACCCTGGACTAGCGGGGGGGAGCTCCTACAATGAGCAGTTCTTC.

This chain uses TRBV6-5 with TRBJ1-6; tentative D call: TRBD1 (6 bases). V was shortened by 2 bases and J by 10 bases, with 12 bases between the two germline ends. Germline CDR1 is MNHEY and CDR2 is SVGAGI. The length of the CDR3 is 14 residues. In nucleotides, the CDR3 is TGTGCCAGCAGTTACGGCGGGGGCAAATCACCCCTCCACTTT. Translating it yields CASSYGGGKSPLHF.

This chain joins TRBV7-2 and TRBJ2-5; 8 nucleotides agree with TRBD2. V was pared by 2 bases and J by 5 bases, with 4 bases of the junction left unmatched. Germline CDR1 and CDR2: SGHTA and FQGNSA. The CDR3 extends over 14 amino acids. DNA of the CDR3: TGTGCCAGCAGCTTATTGGGCGGGAGGGAGACCCAGTACTTC. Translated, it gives CASSLLGGRETQYF. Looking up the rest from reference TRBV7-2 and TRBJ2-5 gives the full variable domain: GAGVSQSPSNKVTEKGKDVELRCDPISGHTALYWYRQSLGQGLEFLIYFQGNSAPDKSGLPSDRFSAERTGGSVSTLTIQRTQQEDSAVYLCASSLLGGRETQYFGPGTRLLVL.

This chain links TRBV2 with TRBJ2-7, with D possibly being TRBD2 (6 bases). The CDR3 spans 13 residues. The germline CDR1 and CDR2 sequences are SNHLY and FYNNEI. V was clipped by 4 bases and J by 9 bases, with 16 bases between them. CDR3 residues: CASSAGTAVRQYF. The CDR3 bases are TGTGCCAGCAGTGCCGGGACTGCCGTGCGGCAGTACTTC.